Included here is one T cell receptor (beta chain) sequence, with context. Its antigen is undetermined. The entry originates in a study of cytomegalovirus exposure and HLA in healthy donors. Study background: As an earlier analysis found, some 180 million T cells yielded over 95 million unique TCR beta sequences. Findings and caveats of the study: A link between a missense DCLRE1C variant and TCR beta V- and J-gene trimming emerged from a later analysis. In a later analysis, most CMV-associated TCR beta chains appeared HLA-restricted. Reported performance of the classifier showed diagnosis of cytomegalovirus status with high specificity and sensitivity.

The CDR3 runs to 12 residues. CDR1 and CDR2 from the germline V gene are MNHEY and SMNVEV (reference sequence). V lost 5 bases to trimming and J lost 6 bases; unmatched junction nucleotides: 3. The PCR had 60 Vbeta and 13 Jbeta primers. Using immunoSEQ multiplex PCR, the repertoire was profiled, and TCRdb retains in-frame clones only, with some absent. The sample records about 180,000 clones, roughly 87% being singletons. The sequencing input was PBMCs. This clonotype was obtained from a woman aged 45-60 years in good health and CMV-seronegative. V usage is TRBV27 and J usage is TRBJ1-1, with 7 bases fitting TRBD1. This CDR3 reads CASSDRVPEAFF. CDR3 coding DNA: TGTGCCAGCAGTGACAGGGTTCCTGAAGCTTTCTTT.